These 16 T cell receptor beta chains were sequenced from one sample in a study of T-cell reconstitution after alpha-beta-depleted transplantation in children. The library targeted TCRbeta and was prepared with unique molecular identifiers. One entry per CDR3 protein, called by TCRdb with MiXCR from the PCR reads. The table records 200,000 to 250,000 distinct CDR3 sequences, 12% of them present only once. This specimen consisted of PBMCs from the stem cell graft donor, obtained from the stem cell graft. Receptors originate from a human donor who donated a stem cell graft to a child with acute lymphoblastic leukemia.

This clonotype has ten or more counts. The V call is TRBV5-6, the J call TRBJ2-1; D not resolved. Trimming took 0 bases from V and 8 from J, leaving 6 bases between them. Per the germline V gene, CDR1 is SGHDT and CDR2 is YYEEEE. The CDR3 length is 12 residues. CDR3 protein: CASSLGGHEQFF. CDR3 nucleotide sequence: TGTGCCAGCAGCTTGGGAGGACATGAGCAGTTCTTC.

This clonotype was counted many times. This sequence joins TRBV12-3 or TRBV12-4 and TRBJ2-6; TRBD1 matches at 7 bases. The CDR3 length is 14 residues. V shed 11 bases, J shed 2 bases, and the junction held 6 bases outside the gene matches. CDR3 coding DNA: TGTGCCGACAGGGAGATTCCTGGGGCCAACGTCCTGACTTTC. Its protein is CADREIPGANVLTF.

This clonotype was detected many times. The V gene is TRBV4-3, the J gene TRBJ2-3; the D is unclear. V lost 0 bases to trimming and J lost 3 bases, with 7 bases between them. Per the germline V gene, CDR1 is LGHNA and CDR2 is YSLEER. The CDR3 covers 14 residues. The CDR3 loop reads CASSQDQETDTQYF. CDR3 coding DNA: TGCGCCAGCAGCCAAGACCAGGAGACAGATACGCAGTATTTT.

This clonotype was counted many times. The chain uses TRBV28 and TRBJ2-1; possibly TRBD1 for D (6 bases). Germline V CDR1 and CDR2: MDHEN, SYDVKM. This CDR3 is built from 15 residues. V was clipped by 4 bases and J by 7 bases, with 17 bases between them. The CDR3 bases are TGTGCCAGCAGTTCCGAGCTCCCCCAGGGGAATGAGCAGTTCTTC. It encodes CASSSELPQGNEQFF.

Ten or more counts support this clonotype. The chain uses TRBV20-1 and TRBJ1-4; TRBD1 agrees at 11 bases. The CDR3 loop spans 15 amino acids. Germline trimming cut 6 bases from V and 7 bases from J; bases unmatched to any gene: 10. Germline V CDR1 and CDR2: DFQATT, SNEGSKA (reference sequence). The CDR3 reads CSATNTGTGGEKLFF. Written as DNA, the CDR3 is TGCAGTGCCACAAACACCGGGACAGGGGGTGAAAAACTGTTTTTT.

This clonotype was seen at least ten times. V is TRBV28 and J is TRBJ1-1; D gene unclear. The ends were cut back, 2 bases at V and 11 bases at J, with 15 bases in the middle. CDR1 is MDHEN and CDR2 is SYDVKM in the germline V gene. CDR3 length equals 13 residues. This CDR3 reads CASSLTSSLGAFF. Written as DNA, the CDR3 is TGTGCCAGCAGTTTAACCTCCTCACTCGGCGCTTTCTTT.

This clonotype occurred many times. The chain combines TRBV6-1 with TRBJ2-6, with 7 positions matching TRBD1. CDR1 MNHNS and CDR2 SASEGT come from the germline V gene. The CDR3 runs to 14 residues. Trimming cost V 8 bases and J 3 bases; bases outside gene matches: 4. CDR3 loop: CASETGNGANVLTF. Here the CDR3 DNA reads TGTGCCAGCGAGACAGGGAATGGGGCCAACGTCCTGACTTTC.

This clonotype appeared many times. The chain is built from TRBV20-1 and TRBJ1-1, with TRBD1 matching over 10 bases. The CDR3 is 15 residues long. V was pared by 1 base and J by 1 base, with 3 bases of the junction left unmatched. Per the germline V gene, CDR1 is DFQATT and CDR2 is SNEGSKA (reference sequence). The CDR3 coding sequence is TGCAGTGCTAGAGCGGGGACAGGGGCGAACACTGAAGCTTTCTTT. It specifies CSARAGTGANTEAFF.

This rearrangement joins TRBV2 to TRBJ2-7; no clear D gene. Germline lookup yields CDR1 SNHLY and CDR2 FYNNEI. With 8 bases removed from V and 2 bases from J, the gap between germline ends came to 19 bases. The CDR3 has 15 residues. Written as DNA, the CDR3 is TGTGCCAGCCGCCAAGCCCTTCTTGGGGCCTACGAGCAGTACTTC. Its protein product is CASRQALLGAYEQYF.

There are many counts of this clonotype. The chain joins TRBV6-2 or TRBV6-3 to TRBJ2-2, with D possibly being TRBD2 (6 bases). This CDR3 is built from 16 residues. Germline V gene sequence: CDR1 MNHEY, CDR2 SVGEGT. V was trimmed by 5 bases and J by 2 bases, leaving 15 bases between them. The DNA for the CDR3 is TGTGCCAGCAGTAGAAGGGACTTGTTAAACACCGGGGAGCTGTTTTTT. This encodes CASSRRDLLNTGELFF.

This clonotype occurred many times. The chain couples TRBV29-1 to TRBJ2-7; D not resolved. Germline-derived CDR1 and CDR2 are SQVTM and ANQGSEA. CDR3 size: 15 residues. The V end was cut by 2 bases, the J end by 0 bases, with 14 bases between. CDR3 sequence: CSVESSEADSYEQYF. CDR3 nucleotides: TGCAGCGTTGAATCGAGTGAAGCAGACTCCTACGAGCAGTACTTC.

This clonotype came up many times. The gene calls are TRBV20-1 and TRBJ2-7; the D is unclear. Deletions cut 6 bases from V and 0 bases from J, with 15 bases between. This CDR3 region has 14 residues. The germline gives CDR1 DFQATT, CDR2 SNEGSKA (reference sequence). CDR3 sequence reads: CSAPTTVASYEQYF. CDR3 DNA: TGCAGTGCCCCTACTACCGTAGCCTCCTACGAGCAGTACTTC.

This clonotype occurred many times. This chain's CDR3 is CSVGGQGGQPQHF. CDR3 nucleotides: TGCAGCGTTGGGGGACAGGGTGGTCAGCCCCAGCATTTT. The genes are TRBV29-1 and TRBJ1-5, with TRBD1 matching 9 bases. Losses at the gene ends were 4 bases for V and 6 bases for J; bases not matched to a gene: 4. Germline CDR1 SQVTM, CDR2 ANQGSEA. This CDR3 has 13 amino acids.

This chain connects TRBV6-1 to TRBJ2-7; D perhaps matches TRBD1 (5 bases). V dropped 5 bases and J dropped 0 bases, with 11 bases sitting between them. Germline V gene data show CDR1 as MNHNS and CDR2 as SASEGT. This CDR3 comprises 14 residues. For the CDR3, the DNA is TGTGCCAGCAGTCCCCACAGGTCCTCCTACGAGCAGTACTTC. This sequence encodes CASSPHRSSYEQYF.

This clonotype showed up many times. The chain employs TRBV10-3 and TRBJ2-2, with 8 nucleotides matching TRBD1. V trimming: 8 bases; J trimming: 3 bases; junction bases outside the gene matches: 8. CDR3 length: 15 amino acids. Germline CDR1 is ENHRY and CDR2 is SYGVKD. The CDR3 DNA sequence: TGTGCCATCGGCGGTTTGGGACAGGACACCGGGGAGCTGTTTTTT. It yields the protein CAIGGLGQDTGELFF.

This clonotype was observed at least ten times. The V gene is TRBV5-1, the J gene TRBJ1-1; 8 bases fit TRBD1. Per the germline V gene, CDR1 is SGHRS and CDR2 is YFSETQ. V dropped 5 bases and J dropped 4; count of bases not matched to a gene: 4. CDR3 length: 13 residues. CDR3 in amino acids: CASSRDRGTEAFF. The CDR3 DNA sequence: TGCGCCAGCAGTCGTGACAGGGGCACTGAAGCTTTCTTT.